One sample yielded the 14 T cell receptor beta chains listed below, sequenced in a study of T-cell memory formation after mild COVID-19. TCRdb reprocessed the 5' RACE reads via MiXCR and lists one record per CDR3 protein. In the table there are about 350,000 distinct CDR3 sequences, 20% to 25% of which are singletons. Sequencing input: PBMCs or a T cell subset sorted from them (not recorded which). The receptors were sampled from a man aged 18 to 30 who had mild COVID-19 (a few samples of this study predate the infection). Cell type and time point are not known.

This clonotype was counted a few times. The chain links TRBV6-6 to TRBJ1-3; TRBD1 is a possible D gene (6 bases). Trimming took 6 bases from V and 0 from J, leaving 12 bases between them. The V gene's germline CDR1 is MNHNY and CDR2 SVGAGI (reference sequence). The CDR3 loop spans 15 amino acids. As DNA, the CDR3 is TGTGCCAGCAGCTCCCAGGGGCGCTCTGGAAACACCATATATTTT. This codes for CASSSQGRSGNTIYF.

This chain uses TRBV5-1 with TRBJ1-3, with D unresolved. The V and J ends lost 0 bases and 0 bases respectively, with 10 bases between them. CDR1 and CDR2 (germline): SGHRS, YFSETQ. The CDR3 covers 16 residues. CDR3 loop: CASSLAPTDSGNTIYF. The CDR3 coding sequence is TGCGCCAGCAGCTTGGCCCCCACGGACTCTGGAAACACCATATATTTT.

V usage is TRBV15 and J usage is TRBJ2-6; D is perhaps TRBD2 (6 bases). CDR1 is LNHNV and CDR2 is YYDKDF in the germline V gene (reference sequence). V was pared by 8 bases and J by 5 bases, with 19 bases between. The CDR3 spans 16 residues. The CDR3 is CATQRGLNSWANVLTF. The CDR3 region has the DNA TGTGCCACCCAAAGGGGACTCAACTCATGGGCCAACGTCCTGACTTTC.

The chain couples TRBV20-1 to TRBJ1-1; a weak D match, TRBD1 (5 bases). Germline loops: CDR1 DFQATT, CDR2 SNEGSKA (reference sequence). The CDR3 is made up of 13 amino acids. The V end was cut by 5 bases, the J end by 3 bases, with 13 bases between. Written as DNA, the CDR3 is TGCAGTGCTCCTCAGGGATGGGACACTGAAGCTTTCTTT. It is translated as CSAPQGWDTEAFF.

The chain carries TRBV7-9 and TRBJ2-3; the D is unclear. Trimming took 5 bases from V and 3 from J, leaving 15 bases between them. From germline, CDR1 is SEHNR and CDR2 FQNEAQ (reference sequence). The length of the CDR3 is 15 residues. The CDR3 nucleotides are TGTGCCAGCAGCGCCGCTTACCAGATAACAGATACGCAGTATTTT. Protein product: CASSAAYQITDTQYF.

This chain connects TRBV20-1 to TRBJ2-5; 7 bases line up with TRBD2. The ends lost 6 bases at V and 0 bases at J; junction bases unmatched: 1. This CDR3 region has 12 residues. The V gene's germline CDR1 is DFQATT and CDR2 SNEGSKA (reference sequence). The CDR3 protein is CSAGGNQETQYF. CDR3 DNA: TGCAGTGCCGGGGGGAACCAAGAGACCCAGTACTTC.

The rearrangement joins TRBV5-1 to TRBJ2-3; 7 bases match TRBD1. Unmatched junction bases numbered 8, after V lost 4 bases and J lost 3 bases. CDR3 length: 15 amino acids. Looked up from germline, CDR1 is SGHRS and CDR2 is YFSETQ. The CDR3 DNA sequence: TGCGCCAGCAGCCTTTCGGGACAGAATACAGATACGCAGTATTTT. It specifies CASSLSGQNTDTQYF.

The V and J genes are TRBV5-1 and TRBJ1-2, with D perhaps TRBD1 (5 bases). The V end was cut by 0 bases, the J end by 5 bases, with 11 bases between. This CDR3 is built from 14 residues. CDR1 and CDR2 from the germline V gene are SGHRS and YFSETQ. CDR3 loop: CASSLVGREYGYTF. In DNA form, the CDR3 reads TGCGCCAGCAGCTTGGTGGGCAGGGAATATGGCTACACCTTC.

This clonotype has a count of ten or more. The V and J genes are TRBV15 and TRBJ2-1; D ambiguous. The V gene's germline CDR1 is LNHNV and CDR2 YYDKDF (reference sequence). CDR3 length equals 14 residues. Trimming stripped 1 base from V and 7 bases from J, with 11 bases between. CDR3 sequence (DNA): TGTGCCACCAGCAGAGCGCCTGGGCGGAATGAGCAGTTCTTC. Residues: CATSRAPGRNEQFF. Combining the CDR3 with reference TRBV15 and TRBJ2-1 gives the whole variable domain DAMVIQNPRYQVTQFGKPVTLSCSQTLNHNVMYWYQQKSSQAPKLLFHYYDKDFNNEADTPDNFQSRRPNTSFCFLDIRSPGLGDTAMYLCATSRAPGRNEQFFGPGTRLTVL.

The chain is built from TRBV7-9 and TRBJ2-1; TRBD2 matches at 10 bases. CDR1 is SEHNR and CDR2 is FQNEAQ in the germline V gene (reference sequence). The CDR3 consists of 16 residues. J was trimmed by 8 bases and V by 1 base; bases with no gene match: 8. CDR3 sequence reads: CASSLVVAGGRDEQFF. Here the CDR3 DNA reads TGTGCCAGCAGCTTAGTCGTAGCGGGGGGACGCGATGAGCAGTTCTTC.

The chain has TRBV12-3 or TRBV12-4 and TRBJ1-6, with D maybe TRBD1 (6 bases). The V end lost 6 bases, the J end lost 0 bases, and 12 bases lay between the germline ends. The CDR3 is 16 residues long. CDR3 loop: CASSQRGSSYNSPLHF. For the CDR3, the DNA is TGTGCCAGCAGCCAAAGGGGGAGCTCCTATAATTCACCCCTCCACTTT.

This clonotype was seen more than once but under ten times. The DNA of the CDR3 is TGCGCCAGCAGCGGACAGTTTCCAGATACGCAGTATTTT. This codes for CASSGQFPDTQYF. The chain carries TRBV4-1 and TRBJ2-3; D might be TRBD1 (6 bases). Germline CDR1 reads MGHRA; CDR2 reads YSYEKL. This CDR3 spans 13 amino acids. Trimming took off 5 bases at V and 4 bases at J, with 10 bases between the two ends.

This clonotype was picked up many times. The chain couples TRBV15 to TRBJ1-1; D gene uncertain. V was cut by 0 bases and J by 6 bases, with 8 bases left in between. This CDR3 contains 13 residues. The germline V gene has CDR1 LNHNV and CDR2 YYDKDF (reference sequence). CDR3 bases: TGTGCCACCAGCAGAGAAGCGGGCCCTGAAGCTTTCTTT. Translation gives CATSREAGPEAFF.

This rearrangement joins TRBV9 to TRBJ2-5; the D is unclear. Germline lookup yields CDR1 SGDLS and CDR2 YYNGEE. The ends were cut back, 4 bases at V and 4 bases at J, with 14 bases in the middle. This CDR3 contains 14 residues. CDR3 protein: CASSPQLPPETQYF. DNA of the CDR3: TGTGCCAGCAGCCCGCAGCTACCCCCAGAGACCCAGTACTTC.